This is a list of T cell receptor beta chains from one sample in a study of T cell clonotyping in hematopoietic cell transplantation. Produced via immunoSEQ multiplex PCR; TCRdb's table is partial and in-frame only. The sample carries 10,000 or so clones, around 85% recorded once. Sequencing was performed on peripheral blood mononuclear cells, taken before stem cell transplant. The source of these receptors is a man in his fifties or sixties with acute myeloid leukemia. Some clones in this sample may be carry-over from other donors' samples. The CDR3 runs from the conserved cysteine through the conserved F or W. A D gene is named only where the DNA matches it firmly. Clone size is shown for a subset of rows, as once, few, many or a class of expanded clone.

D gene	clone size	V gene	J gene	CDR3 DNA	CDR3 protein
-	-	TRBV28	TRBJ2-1	TGTGCCAGCAGTATGACTAGATTCCAACATGAGCAGTTCTTC	CASSMTRFQHEQFF
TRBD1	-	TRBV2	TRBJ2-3	TGTGCCAGCAGTTACAGGGGGTCGACTGGTGCAGATACGCAGTATTTT	CASSYRGSTGADTQYF
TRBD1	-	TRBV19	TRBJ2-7	TGTGCCAGTAGGCTGGTGGGACAGGGGGCCTACGAGCAGTACTTC	CASRLVGQGAYEQYF
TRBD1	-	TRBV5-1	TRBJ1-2	TGCGCCAGCAGTTTGTGGACAGGAGATAACTATGGCTACACCTTC	CASSLWTGDNYGYTF
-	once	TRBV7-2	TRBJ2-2	TGTGCCAGCAAACAGGCGAACACCGGGGAGCTGTTTTTT	CASKQANTGELFF
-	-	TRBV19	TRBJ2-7	TGTGCCAGTAGCCCCTTGGGCTACGAGCAGTACTTC	CASSPLGYEQYF
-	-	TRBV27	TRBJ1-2	TGTGCCAGCAGGGCTCCGGGGTCCCACTATGGCTACACCTTC	CASRAPGSHYGYTF
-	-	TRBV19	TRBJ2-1	TGTGCCAGTCGGACCCGCGCAGGATCAAGCTCCTACAATGAGCAGTTCTTC	CASRTRAGSSSYNEQFF
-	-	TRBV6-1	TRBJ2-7	TGTGCCAGCAGGCAGACCGGGACTTATTACGAGCAGTACTTC	CASRQTGTYYEQYF
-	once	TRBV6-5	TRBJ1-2	TGTGCCAGCAGTTATCGTGGGAGGGAGGGCTACACCTTC	CASSYRGREGYTF
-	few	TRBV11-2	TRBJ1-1	TGTGCCAGCAGCTTTTCTGGTGAAGCTTTCTTT	CASSFSGEAFF
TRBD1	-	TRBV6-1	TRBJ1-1	TGTGCCAGCAGTCGCCGGACAGGGGTAAATGGAGCTTTCTTT	CASSRRTGVNGAFF
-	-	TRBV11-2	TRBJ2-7	TGTGCCAGCAGCTTAGCCCAGTCCTGGGACGAGCAGTACTTC	CASSLAQSWDEQYF
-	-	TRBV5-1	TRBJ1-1	TGCGCCAGTAAAGGACAAACGAACACTGAAGCTTTCTTT	CASKGQTNTEAFF
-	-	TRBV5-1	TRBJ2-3	TGCGCCAGCACCCCGGGGCTAGACACAGATACGCAGTATTTT	CASTPGLDTDTQYF
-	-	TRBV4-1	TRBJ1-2	TGCGCCAGCAGCCAAGGTGGGAACTATGGCTACACCTTC	CASSQGGNYGYTF
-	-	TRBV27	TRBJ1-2	TGTGCCAGCAGTCCGAGAGGAGTGGCTAACTATGGCTACACCTTC	CASSPRGVANYGYTF
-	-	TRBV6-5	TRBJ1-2	TGTGCCAGCAGTTCGCGGGGGGCCGACGGCTACACCTTC	CASSSRGADGYTF
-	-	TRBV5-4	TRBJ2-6	TGTGCCAGCAGCCGACCTTCCCCAGACAGGCACTCTGGGGCCAACGTCCTGACTTTC	CASSRPSPDRHSGANVLTF
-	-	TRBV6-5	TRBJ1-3	TGTGCCAGCAGTTACTCGACCAGCTCTGGAAACACCATATATTTT	CASSYSTSSGNTIYF
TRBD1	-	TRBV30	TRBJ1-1	TGTGCCTGGAGCTTGACAGGGACGACTGAAGCTTTCTTT	CAWSLTGTTEAFF
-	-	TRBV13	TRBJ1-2	TGTGCCAGCAGCCGGGGGCAGGGACTGGGCTACACCTTC	CASSRGQGLGYTF
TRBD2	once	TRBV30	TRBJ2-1	TGTGCCTGGACACTGGGACTAGCGGGAAATGAGCAGTTCTTC	CAWTLGLAGNEQFF
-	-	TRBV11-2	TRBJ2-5	TGTGCCAGCAGCTCAGGAGAGACCCAGTACTTC	CASSSGETQYF
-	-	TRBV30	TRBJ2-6	TGTGCCTGGAGTGTACGCCCGCTCTCTGGGGCCAACGTCCTGACTTTC	CAWSVRPLSGANVLTF
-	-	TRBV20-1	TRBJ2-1	TGCAGTGCTCGCGCCGACAATGAGCAGTTCTTC	CSARADNEQFF
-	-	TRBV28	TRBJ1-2	TGTGCCAGCAGTAGCTCACAGGGAGGCAACTATGGCTACACCTTC	CASSSSQGGNYGYTF
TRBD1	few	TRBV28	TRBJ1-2	TGTGCCAGCAGCGGGGACAGGAACTATGGCTACACCTTC	CASSGDRNYGYTF
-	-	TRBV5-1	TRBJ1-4	TGCGCCAGCAGCCCCTCTACGACAGGACATCTGTTTTTT	CASSPSTTGHLFF
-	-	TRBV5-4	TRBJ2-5	TGTGCCAGCAGCTTGGGAGGCGGCCAAGAGACCCAGTACTTC	CASSLGGGQETQYF
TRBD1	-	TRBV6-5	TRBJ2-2	TGTGCCAGCAGTATGGGACAGGGGCCCACCGGGGAGCTGTTTTTT	CASSMGQGPTGELFF
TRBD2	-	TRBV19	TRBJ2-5	TGTGCCAGTAGTACACTAGCGGGGGTGGCGGAGACCCAGTACTTC	CASSTLAGVAETQYF
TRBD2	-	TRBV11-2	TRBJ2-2	TGTGCCAGCAGCGCTAGCGGGGGGGCGGGAACCGGGGAGCTGTTTTTT	CASSASGGAGTGELFF
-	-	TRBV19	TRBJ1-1	TGTGCCAGTACCGGCACAGGGTTCGACACTGAAGCTTTCTTT	CASTGTGFDTEAFF
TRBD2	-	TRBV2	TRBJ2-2	TGTGCCAGCAGTGAATGGAGCGGGATGATTGGCGGGGAGCTGTTTTTT	CASSEWSGMIGGELFF
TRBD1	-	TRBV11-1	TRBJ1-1	TGTGCCAGCAGCCCGGGACAGGGTCCGAACACTGAAGCTTTCTTT	CASSPGQGPNTEAFF
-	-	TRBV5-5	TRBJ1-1	TGTGCCAGCAGCTTGGGCTCGAACACTGAAGCTTTCTTT	CASSLGSNTEAFF
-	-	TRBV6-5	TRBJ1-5	TGTGCCAGCAGTCCGGGACTCGGCAATCAGCCCCAGCATTTT	CASSPGLGNQPQHF
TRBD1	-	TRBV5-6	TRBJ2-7	TGTGCCAGCAGCAAGACGGGACAGGGGTTGGGGAGTGTCTACGAGCAGTACTTC	CASSKTGQGLGSVYEQYF
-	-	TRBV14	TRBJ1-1	TGTGCCAGCAGCCAAGTGGAGGCAGGCGAGGCTTTCTTT	CASSQVEAGEAFF
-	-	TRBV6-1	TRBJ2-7	TGTGCCAGCAGTGTGACAGAGGCCGGCTACGAGCAGTACTTC	CASSVTEAGYEQYF
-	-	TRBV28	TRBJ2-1	TGTGCCAGCAGTACTTACAATGAGCAGTTCTTC	CASSTYNEQFF
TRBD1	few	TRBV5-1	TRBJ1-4	TGCGCCAGCAGCCGCGGGACAGGGGATTCCTTGTACGAAAAACTGTTTTTT	CASSRGTGDSLYEKLFF
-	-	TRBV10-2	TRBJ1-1	TGCGCCAGCACTATTGATCGGTACACTGAAGCTTTCTTT	CASTIDRYTEAFF
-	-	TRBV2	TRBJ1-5	TGTGCCAGCAGTGAACTGGGGAATCAGCCCCAGCATTTT	CASSELGNQPQHF
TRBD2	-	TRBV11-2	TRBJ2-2	TGTGCCAGCAGCTTTTCCCCTGCTAGCGGGAGATCCTGGGAGCTGTTTTTT	CASSFSPASGRSWELFF
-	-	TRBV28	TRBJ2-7	TGTGCCAGCAGAAACAGGGAGGCTCCCTACGAGCAGTACTTC	CASRNREAPYEQYF
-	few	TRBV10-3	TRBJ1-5	TGTGCCATCAGTGCTACAGGGTCGAGCAATCAGCCCCAGCATTTT	CAISATGSSNQPQHF
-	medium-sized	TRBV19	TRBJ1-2	TGTGCCAGTAGTATAGATTTGACAGGATTCTATGGCTACACCTTC	CASSIDLTGFYGYTF
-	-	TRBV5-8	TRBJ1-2	TGTGCCAGCAGTCTGACGGGGGCGGAAGGCTACACCTTC	CASSLTGAEGYTF
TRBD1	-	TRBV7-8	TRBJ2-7	TGTGCCAGCAGCTTAACCGGGACAGGTCGCGAGCAGTACTTC	CASSLTGTGREQYF
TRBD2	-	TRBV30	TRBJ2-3	TGTGCCTGGAGTGTACTAGCGGGAAGCACAGATACGCAGTATTTT	CAWSVLAGSTDTQYF
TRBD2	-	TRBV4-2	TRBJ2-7	TGTGCCAGCAGCTCACCCCGCCCTACTAGCGCCACCGATTACGAGCAGTACTTC	CASSSPRPTSATDYEQYF
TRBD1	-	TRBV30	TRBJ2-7	TGTGCCTGGAACAGGGGGCAGTACGAGCAGTACTTC	CAWNRGQYEQYF
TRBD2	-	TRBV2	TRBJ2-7	TGTGCCAGCAGTGAAGCGTTAGGACTAGCGGGTAACGAGCAGTACTTC	CASSEALGLAGNEQYF